These T cell receptor beta chains were read from a single sample in a study of T cell responses to AZD1222 COVID-19 vaccine. Here immunoSEQ multiplex PCR was the method, and the copy in TCRdb shows in-frame clones only, minus some. The table shows tens of thousands of clones, with 75% to 80% occurring only once. The sample consisted of peripheral blood, taken 28 days after the second AZD1222 dose. Source of these receptors: an adult who received the AZD1222 COVID-19 vaccine. The CDR3 runs from the conserved cysteine through the conserved F or W. Fields, in order: J gene, clone size, V gene, D gene, CDR3 length, CDR3 DNA, CDR3 protein. A D gene is named only where the DNA matches it firmly. A row's size may be missing; if present it is once, few, many or a size class.

J gene: TRBJ2-4; clone size: few; V gene: TRBV5-4; D gene: TRBD1; CDR3 length: 15; CDR3 DNA: TGTGCCAGTGCTGACAGGGGCTCAGCCAAAAACATTCAGTACTTC; CDR3 protein: CASADRGSAKNIQYF
J gene: TRBJ2-5; clone size: .; V gene: TRBV7-2; D gene: .; CDR3 length: 13; CDR3 DNA: TGTGCCAGCAGCTTGATGCGGGAAGAGACCCAGTACTTC; CDR3 protein: CASSLMREETQYF
J gene: TRBJ2-3; clone size: .; V gene: TRBV11-3; D gene: .; CDR3 length: 12; CDR3 DNA: TGTGCCAGCAGCTCGAGCACAGATACGCAGTATTTT; CDR3 protein: CASSSSTDTQYF
J gene: TRBJ1-2; clone size: .; V gene: TRBV28; D gene: TRBD1; CDR3 length: 14; CDR3 DNA: TGTGCCAGCGACCGGGACAGGAGAAACTATGGCTACACCTTC; CDR3 protein: CASDRDRRNYGYTF
J gene: TRBJ1-2; clone size: few; V gene: TRBV9; D gene: .; CDR3 length: 16; CDR3 DNA: TGTGCCAGCAGCGCGCGGGACCGAGGTTTGGGGTATGGCTACACCTTC; CDR3 protein: CASSARDRGLGYGYTF
J gene: TRBJ1-2; clone size: .; V gene: TRBV27; D gene: TRBD1; CDR3 length: 14; CDR3 DNA: TGTGCCAGCAGAGGGACAGCAGCTAACTATGGCTACACCTTC; CDR3 protein: CASRGTAANYGYTF
J gene: TRBJ2-3; clone size: .; V gene: TRBV4-3; D gene: TRBD2; CDR3 length: 15; CDR3 DNA: TGCGCCAGCAGGCGACTAGCGTTAAGCACAGATACGCAGTATTTT; CDR3 protein: CASRRLALSTDTQYF
J gene: TRBJ1-1; clone size: .; V gene: TRBV4-1; D gene: .; CDR3 length: 15; CDR3 DNA: TGCGCCAGCAGCCAAGTCCCAGGACCGAACACTGAAGCTTTCTTT; CDR3 protein: CASSQVPGPNTEAFF
J gene: TRBJ1-4; clone size: .; V gene: TRBV15; D gene: .; CDR3 length: 16; CDR3 DNA: TGTGCCACCAGCGGGCCGACGCAGGGGCCTAATGAAAAACTGTTTTTT; CDR3 protein: CATSGPTQGPNEKLFF
J gene: TRBJ2-3; clone size: few; V gene: TRBV16; D gene: .; CDR3 length: 13; CDR3 DNA: TGTGCCAGCAGCCCCCTGTCTCAGGGTACGCAGTATTTT; CDR3 protein: CASSPLSQGTQYF
J gene: TRBJ2-5; clone size: .; V gene: TRBV3-1/TRBV3-2; D gene: .; CDR3 length: 12; CDR3 DNA: TGTGCCAGCAGCCAAGGACGGGAGACCCAGTACTTC; CDR3 protein: CASSQGRETQYF
J gene: TRBJ2-5; clone size: .; V gene: TRBV28; D gene: .; CDR3 length: 14; CDR3 DNA: TGTGCCAGCACCCAAACTTCTCAAGGGACGACCCAGTACTTC; CDR3 protein: CASTQTSQGTTQYF
J gene: TRBJ2-5; clone size: .; V gene: TRBV11-2; D gene: TRBD2; CDR3 length: 14; CDR3 DNA: TGTGCCAGCACGTTAGCGGGCGGACAAGAGACCCAGTACTTC; CDR3 protein: CASTLAGGQETQYF
J gene: TRBJ2-3; clone size: .; V gene: TRBV28; D gene: TRBD1; CDR3 length: 13; CDR3 DNA: TGTGCCAGCAGGGGACAGAACACAGATACGCAGTATTTT; CDR3 protein: CASRGQNTDTQYF
J gene: TRBJ1-1; clone size: .; V gene: TRBV2; D gene: .; CDR3 length: 12; CDR3 DNA: TGTGCCAGCAGTTGGGGCTACACTGAAGCTTTCTTT; CDR3 protein: CASSWGYTEAFF
J gene: TRBJ2-2; clone size: .; V gene: TRBV24-1; D gene: TRBD1; CDR3 length: 14; CDR3 DNA: TGTGCCACCAGGCGGACAGGGGAAGCCGGGGAGCTGTTTTTT; CDR3 protein: CATRRTGEAGELFF
J gene: TRBJ2-5; clone size: .; V gene: TRBV14; D gene: .; CDR3 length: 17; CDR3 DNA: TGTGCCAGCAGCCATCTTCGCGGAAGAAGCCCACAAGAGACCCAGTACTTC; CDR3 protein: CASSHLRGRSPQETQYF
J gene: TRBJ1-6; clone size: .; V gene: TRBV19; D gene: .; CDR3 length: 15; CDR3 DNA: TGTGCCAGTAGTATTTCCCCAGCTCCGGTCTCACCCCTCCACTTT; CDR3 protein: CASSISPAPVSPLHF
J gene: TRBJ2-1; clone size: .; V gene: TRBV2; D gene: TRBD2; CDR3 length: 18; CDR3 DNA: TGTGCCAGCAGTGAATGGACTAGCGGGGATTTCTCCTACAATGAGCAGTTCTTC; CDR3 protein: CASSEWTSGDFSYNEQFF
J gene: TRBJ2-2; clone size: .; V gene: TRBV12-3/TRBV12-4; D gene: .; CDR3 length: 12; CDR3 DNA: TGTGCCAGCAGTCAAAGCACCGGGGAGCTGTTTTTT; CDR3 protein: CASSQSTGELFF